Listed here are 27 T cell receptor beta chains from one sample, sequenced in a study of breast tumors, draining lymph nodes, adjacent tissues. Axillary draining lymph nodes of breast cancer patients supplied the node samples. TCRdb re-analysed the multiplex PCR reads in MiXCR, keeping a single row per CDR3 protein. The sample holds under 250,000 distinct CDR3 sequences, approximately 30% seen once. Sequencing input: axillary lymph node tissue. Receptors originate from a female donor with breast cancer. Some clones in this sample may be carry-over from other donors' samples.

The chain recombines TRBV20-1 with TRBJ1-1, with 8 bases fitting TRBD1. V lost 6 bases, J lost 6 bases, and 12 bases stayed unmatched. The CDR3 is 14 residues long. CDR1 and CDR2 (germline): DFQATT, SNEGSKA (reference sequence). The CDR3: CSARKAQGASEAFF. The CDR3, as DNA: TGCAGTGCCCGTAAAGCCCAGGGGGCCTCTGAAGCTTTCTTT.

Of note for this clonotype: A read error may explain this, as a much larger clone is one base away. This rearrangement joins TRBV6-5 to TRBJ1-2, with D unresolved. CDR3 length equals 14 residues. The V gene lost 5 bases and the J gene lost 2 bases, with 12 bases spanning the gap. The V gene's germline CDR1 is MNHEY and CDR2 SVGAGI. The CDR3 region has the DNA TGTGCCAGCAGTCACGACATAGGGAACTATGGCTACACCTTC. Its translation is CASSHDIGNYGYTF.

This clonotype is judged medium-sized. The CDR3: CSARDERGTQYF. The CDR3 nucleotides read TGCAGTGCTAGAGACGAGCGGGGGACCCAGTACTTC. The V gene is TRBV20-1, the J gene TRBJ2-5; TRBD2 matches 7 bases. V trimming: 0 bases; J trimming: 7 bases; junction bases outside the gene matches: 2. Germline CDR1 DFQATT, CDR2 SNEGSKA (reference sequence). This CDR3 spans 12 amino acids.

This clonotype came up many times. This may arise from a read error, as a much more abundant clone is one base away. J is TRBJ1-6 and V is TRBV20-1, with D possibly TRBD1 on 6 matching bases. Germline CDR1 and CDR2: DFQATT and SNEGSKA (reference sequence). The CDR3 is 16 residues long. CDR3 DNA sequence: TGCAGTGCCCCCGACAGGAGGAGCTCCTCTAATTCACCCCTCCACTTT. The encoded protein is CSAPDRRSSSNSPLHF.

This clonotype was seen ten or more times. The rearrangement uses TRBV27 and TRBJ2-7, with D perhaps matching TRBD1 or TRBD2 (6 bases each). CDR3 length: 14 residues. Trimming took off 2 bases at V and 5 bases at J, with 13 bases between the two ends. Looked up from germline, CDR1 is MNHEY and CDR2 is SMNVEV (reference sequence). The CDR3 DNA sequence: TGTGCCAGCAGTTTAGTACAGGGAGGCCACGAGCAGTACTTC. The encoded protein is CASSLVQGGHEQYF.

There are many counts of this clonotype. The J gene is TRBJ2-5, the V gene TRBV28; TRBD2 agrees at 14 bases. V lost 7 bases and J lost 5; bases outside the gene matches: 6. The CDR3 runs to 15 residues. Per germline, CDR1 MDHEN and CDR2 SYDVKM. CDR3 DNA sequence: TGTGCCAGCACCCAGGGACTAGCGGGAGTGGAGACCCAGTACTTC. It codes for CASTQGLAGVETQYF.

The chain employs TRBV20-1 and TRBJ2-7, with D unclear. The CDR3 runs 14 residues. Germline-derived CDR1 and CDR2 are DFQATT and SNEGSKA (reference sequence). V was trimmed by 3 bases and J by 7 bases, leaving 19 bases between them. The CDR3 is CSASANGPVGEQYF. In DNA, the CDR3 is TGCAGTGCTAGTGCTAATGGTCCCGTGGGGGAGCAGTACTTC.

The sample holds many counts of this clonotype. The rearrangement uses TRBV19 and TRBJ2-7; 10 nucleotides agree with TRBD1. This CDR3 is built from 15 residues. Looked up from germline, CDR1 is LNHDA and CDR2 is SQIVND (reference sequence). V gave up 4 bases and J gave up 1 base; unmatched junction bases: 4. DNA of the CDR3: TGTGCCAGTAGTACGCCGGGACAGGGGTCCTACGAGCAGTACTTC. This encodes CASSTPGQGSYEQYF.

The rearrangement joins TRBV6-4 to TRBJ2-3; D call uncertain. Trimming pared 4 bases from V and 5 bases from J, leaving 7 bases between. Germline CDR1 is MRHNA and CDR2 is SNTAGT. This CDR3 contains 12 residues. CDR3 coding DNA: TGTGCCAGCAGTGTCCACGGAGATACGCAGTATTTT. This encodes CASSVHGDTQYF.

CDR3 protein: CASSPRQGVLDYGYTF. The DNA of the CDR3 is TGTGCCAGCTCGCCCCGACAGGGAGTTCTTGACTATGGCTACACCTTC. V and J are TRBV18 and TRBJ1-2, with 7 bases matching TRBD1. The CDR3 runs 16 residues. The germline V gene has CDR1 KGHSH and CDR2 LQKENI. The V gene end was trimmed by 6 bases and the J gene end by 3 bases; junction bases not matched to a gene: 13.

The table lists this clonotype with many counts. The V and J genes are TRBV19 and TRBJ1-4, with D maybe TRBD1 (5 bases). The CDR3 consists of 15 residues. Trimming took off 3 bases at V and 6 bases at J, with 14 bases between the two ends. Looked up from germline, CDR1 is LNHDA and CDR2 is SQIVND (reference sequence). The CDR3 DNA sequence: TGTGCCAGTAGTATCCCCGCAGGGAGGGATGAAAAACTGTTTTTT. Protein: CASSIPAGRDEKLFF.

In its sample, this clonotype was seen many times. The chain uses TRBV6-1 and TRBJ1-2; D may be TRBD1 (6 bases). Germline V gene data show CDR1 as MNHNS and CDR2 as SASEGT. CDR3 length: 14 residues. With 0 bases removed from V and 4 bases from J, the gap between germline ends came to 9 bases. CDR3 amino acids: CASSEAGHPYGYTF. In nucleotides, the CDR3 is TGTGCCAGCAGTGAAGCGGGACATCCCTATGGCTACACCTTC.

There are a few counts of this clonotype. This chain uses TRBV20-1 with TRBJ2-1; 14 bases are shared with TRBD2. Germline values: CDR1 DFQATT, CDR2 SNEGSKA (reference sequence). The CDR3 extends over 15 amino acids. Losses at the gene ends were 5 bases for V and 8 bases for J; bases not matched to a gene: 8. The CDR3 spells CSARPGTSGSDEQFF. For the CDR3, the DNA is TGCAGTGCTCGTCCCGGGACTAGCGGGAGCGATGAGCAGTTCTTC.

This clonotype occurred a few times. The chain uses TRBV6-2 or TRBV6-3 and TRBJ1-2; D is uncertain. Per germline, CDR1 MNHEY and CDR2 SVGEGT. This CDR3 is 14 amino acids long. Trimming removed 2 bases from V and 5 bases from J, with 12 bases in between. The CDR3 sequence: CASSYPAEIYGYTF. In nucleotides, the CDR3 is TGTGCCAGCAGTTACCCCGCAGAAATATATGGCTACACCTTC.

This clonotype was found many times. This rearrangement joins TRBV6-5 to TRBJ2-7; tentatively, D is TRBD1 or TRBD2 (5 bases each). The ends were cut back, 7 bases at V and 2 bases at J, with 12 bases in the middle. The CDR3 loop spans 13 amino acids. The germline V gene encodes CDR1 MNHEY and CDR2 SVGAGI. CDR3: CASTRGKTYEQYF. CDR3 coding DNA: TGTGCCAGCACGAGGGGAAAAACCTACGAGCAGTACTTC.

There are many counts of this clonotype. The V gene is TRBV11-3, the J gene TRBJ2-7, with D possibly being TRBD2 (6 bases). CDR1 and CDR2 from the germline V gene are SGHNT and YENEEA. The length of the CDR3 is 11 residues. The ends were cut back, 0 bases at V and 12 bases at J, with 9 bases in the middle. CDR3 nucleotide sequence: TGTGCCAGCAGCTTAGACGGGGGAGCGTACTTC. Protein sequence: CASSLDGGAYF.

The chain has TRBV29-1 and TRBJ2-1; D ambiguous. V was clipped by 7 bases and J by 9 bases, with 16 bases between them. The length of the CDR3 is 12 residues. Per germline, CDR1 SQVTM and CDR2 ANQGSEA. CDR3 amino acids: CSAYEGPPEQFF. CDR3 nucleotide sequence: TGCAGCGCGTATGAAGGGCCCCCTGAGCAGTTCTTC.

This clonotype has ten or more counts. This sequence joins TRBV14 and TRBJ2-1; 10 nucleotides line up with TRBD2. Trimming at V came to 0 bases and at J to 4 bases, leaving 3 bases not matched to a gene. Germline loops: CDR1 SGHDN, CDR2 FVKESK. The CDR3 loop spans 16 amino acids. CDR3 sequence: CASSQETSGVYNEQFF. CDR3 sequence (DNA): TGTGCCAGCAGCCAAGAAACTAGCGGGGTTTACAATGAGCAGTTCTTC.

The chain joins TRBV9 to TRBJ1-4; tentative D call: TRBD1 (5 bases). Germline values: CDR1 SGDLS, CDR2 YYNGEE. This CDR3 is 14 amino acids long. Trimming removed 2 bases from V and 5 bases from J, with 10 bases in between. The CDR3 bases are TGTGCCAGCAGCGTGGGGCTTGGAAATGAAAAACTGTTTTTT. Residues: CASSVGLGNEKLFF.

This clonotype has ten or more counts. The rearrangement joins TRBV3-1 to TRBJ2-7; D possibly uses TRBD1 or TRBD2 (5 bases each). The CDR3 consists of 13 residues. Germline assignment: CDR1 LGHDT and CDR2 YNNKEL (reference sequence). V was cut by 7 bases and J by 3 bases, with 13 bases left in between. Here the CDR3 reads CASNRGPNYEQYF. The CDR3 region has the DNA TGTGCCAGCAACCGGGGCCCTAACTACGAGCAGTACTTC.

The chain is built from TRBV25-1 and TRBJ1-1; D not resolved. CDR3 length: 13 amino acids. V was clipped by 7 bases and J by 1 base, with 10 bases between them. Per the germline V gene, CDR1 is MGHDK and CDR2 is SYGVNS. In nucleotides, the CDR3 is TGTGCCAGCATACCCTTTACGAACACTGAAGCTTTCTTT. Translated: CASIPFTNTEAFF.

CDR3 nucleotides: TGTGCCACCAGCAGAGATTTCGGCCAGGGTAGAGACACCGGGGAGCTGTTTTTT. Translated, it gives CATSRDFGQGRDTGELFF. The chain employs TRBV15 and TRBJ2-2, with a tentative D call TRBD1 (5 bases). V lost 0 bases, J lost 3 bases, and 17 bases lay in between. The CDR3 is 18 amino acids. Germline assignment: CDR1 LNHNV and CDR2 YYDKDF (reference sequence).

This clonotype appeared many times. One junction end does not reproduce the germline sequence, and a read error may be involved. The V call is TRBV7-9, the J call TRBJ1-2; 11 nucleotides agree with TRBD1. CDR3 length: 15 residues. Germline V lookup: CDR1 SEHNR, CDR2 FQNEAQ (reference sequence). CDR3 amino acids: CASSLAGTGGDGYPF. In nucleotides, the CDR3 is TGTGCCAGCAGCTTAGCGGGGACAGGGGGAGATGGCTACCCCTTC.

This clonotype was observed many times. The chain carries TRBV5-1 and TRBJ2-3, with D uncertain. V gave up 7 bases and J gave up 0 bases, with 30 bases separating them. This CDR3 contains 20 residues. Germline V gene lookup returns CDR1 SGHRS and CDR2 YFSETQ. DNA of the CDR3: TGCGCCAGCTCCCCTAATGTCCCAGCTCGACTGTCCCCAAGCACAGATACGCAGTATTTT. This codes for CASSPNVPARLSPSTDTQYF.

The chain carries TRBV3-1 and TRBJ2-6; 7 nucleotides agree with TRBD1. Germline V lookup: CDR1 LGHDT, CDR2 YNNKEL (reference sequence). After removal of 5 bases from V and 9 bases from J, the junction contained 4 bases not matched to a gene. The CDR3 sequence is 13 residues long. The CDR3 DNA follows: TGTGCCAGCAGCGATGACAGGGACAACGTCCTGACTTTC. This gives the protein CASSDDRDNVLTF.

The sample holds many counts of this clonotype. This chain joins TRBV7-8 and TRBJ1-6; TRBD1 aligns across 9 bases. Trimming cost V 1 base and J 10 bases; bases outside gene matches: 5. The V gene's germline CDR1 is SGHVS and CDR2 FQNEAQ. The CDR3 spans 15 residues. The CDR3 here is CASSLVTGGDSPLHF. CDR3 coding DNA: TGTGCCAGCAGCTTAGTGACAGGGGGGGACTCACCCCTCCACTTT.

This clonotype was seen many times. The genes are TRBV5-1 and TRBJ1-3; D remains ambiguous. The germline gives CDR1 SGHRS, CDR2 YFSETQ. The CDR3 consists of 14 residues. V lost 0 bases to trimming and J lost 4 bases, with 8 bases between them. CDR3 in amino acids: CASSLAVTGNTIYF. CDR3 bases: TGCGCCAGCAGCTTGGCCGTGACCGGAAACACCATATATTTT.